Below are 9 T cell receptor beta chains sequenced from a single sample in a study of blood T cell repertoires in COVID-19. Clones were sequenced by immunoSEQ multiplex PCR, and TCRdb holds only the in-frame ones, with some missing. The sample consists of about 63,000 clones, roughly 87% of them appearing once. Material: peripheral blood. The receptors come from a woman aged 80 or older with acute or convalescent COVID-19.

The V and J genes are TRBV5-1 and TRBJ2-3, with no clear D. V lost 4 bases, J lost 1 base, and 4 bases lay in between. Germline CDR1 reads SGHRS; CDR2 reads YFSETQ. This CDR3 is 12 amino acids long. The DNA for the CDR3 is TGCGCCAGCAGCCCCGGCACAGATACGCAGTATTTT. Translated, it gives CASSPGTDTQYF.

This chain uses TRBV7-8 with TRBJ1-5; the D is unclear. In germline, CDR1 is SGHVS, CDR2 FQNEAQ. The ends were cut back, 2 bases at V and 4 bases at J, with 12 bases in the middle. The CDR3 sequence is 15 residues long. This CDR3 is CASSLREAQNQPQHF. CDR3 DNA: TGTGCCAGCAGCTTAAGGGAGGCCCAAAATCAGCCCCAGCATTTT.

The rearrangement links TRBV7-8 to TRBJ1-2; D possibly corresponds to TRBD1 (6 bases). Germline lookup yields CDR1 SGHVS and CDR2 FQNEAQ. CDR3 length equals 14 residues. The germline V and J ends were trimmed by 5 bases and 3 bases, with 13 bases remaining between them. This chain's CDR3 is CASSPGQTYYGYTF. The CDR3 nucleotides are TGTGCCAGCAGCCCCGGACAGACTTACTATGGCTACACCTTC.

The chain links TRBV4-1 to TRBJ1-2; D is possibly TRBD1 (6 bases). The CDR3 is 14 amino acids. V was shortened by 3 bases and J by 8 bases, with 16 bases between the two germline ends. Germline assignment: CDR1 MGHRA and CDR2 YSYEKL. The CDR3 DNA reads TGCGCCAGCAGCCAGCCGACAGGTTTGCAGGGCTACACCTTC. Its protein product is CASSQPTGLQGYTF.

The chain combines TRBV5-1 with TRBJ2-3, with 9 bases identical to TRBD2. Germline-derived CDR1 and CDR2 are SGHRS and YFSETQ. The CDR3 consists of 14 residues. The trim removed 4 bases at V and 4 bases at J, leaving 4 bases unmatched. CDR3 sequence: CASSASGGPDTQYF. The CDR3 nucleotides are TGCGCCAGCAGCGCAAGCGGGGGGCCAGATACGCAGTATTTT. Drawing the rest from reference TRBV5-1 and TRBJ2-3, the complete variable domain is KAGVTQTPRYLIKTRGQQVTLSCSPISGHRSVSWYQQTPGQGLQFLFEYFSETQRNKGNFPGRFSGRQFSNSRSEMNVSTLELGDSALYLCASSASGGPDTQYFGPGTRLTVL.

V usage is TRBV5-1 and J usage is TRBJ2-1; D uncertain. Between the trimmed V and J ends, which lost 2 bases and 3 bases, there was a span of 6 bases. The germline CDR1 and CDR2 sequences are SGHRS and YFSETQ. The CDR3 loop spans 13 amino acids. The CDR3 nucleotides read TGCGCCAGCAGCTTCCAGATCTACAATGAGCAGTTCTTC. Amino acids: CASSFQIYNEQFF.

The chain joins TRBV27 to TRBJ1-6; the D gene is possibly TRBD1 (5 bases). Germline values: CDR1 MNHEY, CDR2 SMNVEV (reference sequence). The length of the CDR3 is 15 residues. Trimming stripped 6 bases from V and 7 bases from J, with 16 bases between. CDR3 loop: CASRMTVLLNSPLHF. As DNA, the CDR3 is TGTGCCAGCAGGATGACAGTCCTGTTAAATTCACCCCTCCACTTT.

The chain is built from TRBV28 and TRBJ1-2, with D hard to call. The CDR3 is 14 amino acids. Looked up from germline, CDR1 is MDHEN and CDR2 is SYDVKM. Deletions cut 7 bases from V and 4 bases from J, with 16 bases between. The CDR3 sequence: CASIVGGGVYGYTF. The DNA of the CDR3 is TGTGCCAGCATCGTGGGAGGTGGTGTCTATGGCTACACCTTC.

The rearrangement links TRBV3-1 (or the pseudogene TRBV3-2) to TRBJ2-1; 8 bases align to TRBD1. V lost 4 bases and J lost 12; bases outside the gene matches: 5. CDR3 length: 12 amino acids. Germline lookup yields CDR1 LGHDT and CDR2 YNNKEL (reference sequence). CDR3 residues: CASSLRQGPQFF. The CDR3, as DNA: TGTGCCAGCAGCCTCCGACAGGGGCCGCAGTTCTTC.